This TCR beta chain was identified during a study of beta chain features in type 1 diabetes (dated by TCRdb to 2016 to 2019). Describing the broader study: Patients and healthy donors did not differ in mean age, gender distribution, total cell number or subset yield. A total of 107,917,701 sorted cells were examined across all samples, and a strong correlation was observed between cell number per subset and RNA yield. The study compared the TCRB repertoires of sorted circulating CD4+ T cell subsets in recently diagnosed type 1 diabetes patients with those in matched healthy donors. Regulatory and stem cell-like memory subsets were obtained from only 8 patients and roughly 8 healthy donors, while naive and central memory subsets were obtained from all 30 or so donors. Study-wide findings and limitations: HLA sub-analyses involved small numbers of individuals, so any influence of HLA type on TCRB rearrangement remained unresolved. Type 1 diabetes patients showed a moderate but significant shortening of TCRB CDR3 length in all four CD4+ subsets. Naive, central memory and regulatory TCRB repertoires appeared to be more similar among patients than among healthy donors. PCR may preferentially amplify shorter templates, but because patient and control samples were amplified and corrected together, any resulting skew would affect both groups equally. Because cDNA was sequenced instead of genomic DNA, activated cells with high expression could be over-represented, although the groups did not differ in activation or CD3 levels. Fewer insertions and more nucleotide deletions at VDJ recombination sites were observed in patients with type 1 diabetes, implying thymic rearrangement abnormalities.

The High Capacity cDNA Reverse Transcription Kit was used to reverse transcribe all of the isolated RNA, meaning that expressed TCRB transcripts were what got sequenced. Deep immunoSEQ sequencing was performed on naive, central memory and regulatory T cell samples, with an average of roughly 4 million total reads per sample. After sorted cells were lysed in RLT buffer, RNA was extracted with DNase-treated RNeasy Micro or Mini kits, with the choice depending on cell number. Each cell subset was processed on its own to prevent cross-contamination, while patient and healthy donor samples were processed together. The immunoSEQ multiplex PCR was used to amplify TCRB sequences from cDNA, generating 87-bp fragments that spanned the CDR3 region. Sequencing of the amplicons was done on the Illumina HiSeq platform. The study's processing was this. Synthetic template baselines were used to correct PCR bias computationally, reads within Hamming distance 2 were collapsed, and singletons that could not be merged were discarded. Reads were aligned against IMGT to assign V, D and J genes, CDR3 length and insertions or deletions at six rearrangement sites. Within each subset, clonotype counts were normalized to the number of sorted cells before true diversity and Gini coefficients were calculated with the tcR R package. Repertoire sharing was quantified using the overlap coefficient calculated on TCRB nucleotide sequences. This is the immuneACCESS table as TCRdb keeps it, with only in-frame sequences that have V and J called. A part of the clones is gone; compared with another copy, unresolved V genes explain less than half, and the rest is unexplained. The D gene and trimming were derived from the DNA, and the V and J assignments and clone size from that table. This sample gives around 140,000 clones in total; 9% of them show up just once. Under 0.9% of the sample lies in the top ten.

From the cysteine up to the phenylalanine, the CDR3 has a length of 13 residues. The only DNA kept is the CDR3, 39 bases in frame from the first base. The V end loses 4 bases and the J end loses 9 bases, and a stretch of 10 bases separates them. CDR1 and CDR2, looked up from the germline V gene (reference sequence), are SEHNR and FQNEAQ. As concerns this clone: Its antigen remains undetermined. The sample holds no much larger clone one base away, and base qualities are not on file.

Each donor gave one peripheral blood draw, averaging roughly 120 mL, which was collected into heparinised tubes. A BD FACSAria II and a panel including CD45RO, CCR7, CD25, CD127, CD95 and CD27 were used to sort naive, central memory, regulatory and stem cell-like memory CD4+ T cells. All sorted populations exceeded 95% purity. Right away, PBMCs were isolated by Lymphoprep density gradient centrifugation and were stained directly, with no culture step. So that batch effects would be minimized, each experiment stained and sorted samples in pairs, pairing one healthy donor with one patient. The rearranged segments are TRBV7-9 and TRBJ1-6, and TRBD1 may be the D gene, going by 5 matching bases. Sequenced material: central memory CD4+ T cells from blood. The receptor was derived from a man between 25 and 39 years old with type 1 diabetes. CDR3 region: CASSSLGGSPLHF. At the DNA level, the sequence is TGTGCCAGCAGCTCGCTGGGGGGTTCACCCCTCCACTTT.